The 22 T cell receptor gamma chains reported below all come from one sample, sequenced in a study of γδ T cells in repeated Plasmodium falciparum infection. TCRdb called clones from the multiplex PCR reads again using CATT. The table lists approximately 30,000 gamma-chain clones, approximately 1.4% of them singletons. Bulk repertoires came from Vgamma9/Vdelta2+ or Vdelta2-negative gammadelta T cells flow-sorted from PBMC. Sequencing was done on a sample of gamma-delta T cells from blood. All receptors derive from a pool of human donors (malaria-infected and uninfected, not separated).

This clone came up a few times. The translation of this DNA and the TCRdb protein of a much larger clone differ at residues 2 and 11, probably owing to a read error; the protein shown here is translated from the DNA. Here the V gene is TRGV9, but the J gene went uncalled. The CDR3 is 13 residues long. CDR1 is GITISATS, CDR2 ISYDGTV, per germline (reference sequence). DNA of the CDR3: TGTACCTTGTGGGAGGTCGGGAATTATAAGGAACTCTTT. The encoded protein is CTLWEVGNYKELF.

This clone was counted between two and nine times. The protein that TCRdb holds for this DNA derives from a much larger clone and differs from the translated DNA at residue 5, which likely indicates a read error; the protein shown here is translated from the DNA. This chain links TRGV2 with TRGJP2. The J gene, missing from TCRdb, was assigned here through DNA to germline matching. The length of the CDR3 is 13 residues. The germline gives CDR1 EGSNGY, CDR2 YDSYNSKV. V was clipped by 5 bases and J by 8 bases; unmatched bases: 8. The DNA for the CDR3 is TGTGCCACCTGGGGCGAAGCGGATTGGATCAAGACGTTT. Protein sequence: CATWGEADWIKTF.

This clone was counted a few times. TCRdb's listed protein matches a much larger clone and diverges from this DNA's translation at residue 9, likely through a read error; the protein shown comes from the DNA. The chain has TRGV9 and TRGJ1 or TRGJ2. Here the J gene came from matching the DNA to germline, since TCRdb omits it. The germline gives CDR1 GITISATS, CDR2 ISYDGTV (reference sequence). V lost 0 bases and J lost 11; bases outside the gene matches: 7. This CDR3 is 12 amino acids long. This chain's CDR3 is CALWEVSGEKLF. The CDR3 DNA is TGTGCCTTGTGGGAGGTGAGTGGGGAGAAACTCTTT.

This clone was recorded a few times. TCRdb assigns this DNA the protein of a much larger clone, which departs from its translation at residue 5; this likely reflects a read error, and the protein shown comes from translating the DNA. In nucleotides, the CDR3 is TGTGCCACCTGGGGTGGCCCCTTTTCTTATAAGAAACTCTTT. Translated: CATWGGPFSYKKLF. The V call is TRGV4, the J call TRGJ1 or TRGJ2. Because TCRdb records no J gene, it was assigned here through a match of the DNA to germline. CDR1 and CDR2 (germline): EGSTGY, YDSYTSSV. This CDR3 spans 14 amino acids. V was pared by 5 bases and J by 6 bases, with 13 bases of the junction left unmatched.

This clone was counted at least ten times. The chain joins TRGV4 to TRGJP2. Germline-derived CDR1 and CDR2 are EGSTGY and YDSYTSSV. V lost 3 bases to trimming and J lost 1 base; unmatched junction nucleotides: 2. The CDR3 sequence is 14 residues long. Here the CDR3 reads CATWDFSSDWIKTF. The CDR3 nucleotides are TGTGCCACCTGGGATTTTAGTAGTGATTGGATCAAGACGTTT.

This clone has only a few counts. A read error likely explains why the TCRdb protein, taken from a much larger clone, differs from this DNA's translation at residue 8; the protein shown is translated from the DNA. The V call is TRGV2, the J call TRGJP2. The J gene, missing from TCRdb, was assigned here through DNA to germline matching. Looked up from germline, CDR1 is EGSNGY and CDR2 is YDSYNSKV. This CDR3 has 14 residues. The CDR3, as DNA: TGTGCCACCTGGGACGGAAGTATTGATTGGATCAAGACGTTT. Translated, it gives CATWDGSIDWIKTF.

This clone appeared a few times. With a far larger clone one base away, a read error is the likely cause. The same CDR3 arises from other DNA sequences in this sample as well. The chain is built from TRGV9 and TRGJP. TCRdb offers no J gene call, so here the DNA was matched to germline to obtain one. This CDR3 region has 18 residues. Germline V gene lookup returns CDR1 GITISATS and CDR2 ISYDGTV (reference sequence). The CDR3 DNA follows: TGTGCCTTGTGGGAGGGCTTAACGAAAGAGCTGGGCAAAAAAATCAAGGTATTT. This codes for CALWEGLTKELGKKIKVF.

Points on this clone: TCRdb's entry gives the protein of a much larger clone, which mismatches this DNA's translation at residue 13, likely from a read error; the protein reported here is translated from the DNA. CDR3 sequence reads: CALWEVGARRLGEKIKVF. For the CDR3, the DNA is TGTGCCTTGTGGGAGGTGGGGGCCCGTAGGTTGGGCGAAAAAATCAAGGTATTT. This chain links TRGV9 with TRGJP. As TCRdb names no J gene, one was assigned here on the basis of a DNA match to germline. The CDR3 runs 18 residues. The germline V gene has CDR1 GITISATS and CDR2 ISYDGTV (reference sequence).

This clone was seen repeatedly, ten times or more. The protein in TCRdb stems from a much larger clone and differs at residue 13 from this DNA's translation, likely a read error; here the protein is translated from the DNA. The V segment is TRGV4, and no J call was made. The CDR3 is 15 amino acids. Germline V gene sequence: CDR1 EGSTGY, CDR2 YDSYTSSV. The CDR3 DNA reads TGTGCCACCTGGGATGGGCTGGTCTATTATTATAAGAGACTCTTT. The encoded protein is CATWDGLVYYYKRLF.

This clone was recorded many times. TCRdb attributes to this sequence the protein of a much larger clone, which differs from the DNA translation at residue 2; a read error is likely, and the protein displayed is translated from the DNA. This rearrangement joins TRGV9 to TRGJP. TCRdb supplies no J gene; here it was assigned by aligning the nucleotide sequence to germline. Germline CDR1 reads GITISATS; CDR2 reads ISYDGTV (reference sequence). This CDR3 comprises 17 residues. In nucleotides, the CDR3 is TGTACCTTGTGGGAGGCAAAACAAGAGTTGGGCAAAAAAATCAAGGTATTT. As protein: CTLWEAKQELGKKIKVF.

This clone has just a few counts. TCRdb's entry gives the protein of a much larger clone, which mismatches this DNA's translation at residue 10, likely from a read error; the protein reported here is translated from the DNA. The chain uses TRGV2 and TRGJP2. The J gene, missing from TCRdb, was assigned here through DNA to germline matching. This CDR3 spans 13 amino acids. From germline, CDR1 is EGSNGY and CDR2 YDSYNSKV. The CDR3: CATWDGRDWTKTF. In nucleotides, the CDR3 is TGTGCCACCTGGGACGGGCGGGATTGGACCAAGACGTTT.

Only a few counts were recorded for this clone. The protein that TCRdb holds for this DNA derives from a much larger clone and differs from the translated DNA at residue 8, which likely indicates a read error; the protein shown here is translated from the DNA. The V gene call reads TRGV3; no J gene was called. Germline V CDR1 and CDR2: VTNTFY, YDVSTARD (reference sequence). This CDR3 is built from 13 residues. DNA for the CDR3: TGTGCCACCTGGGACAGGCCGCTGATAAGAAAACTCTTT. This gives the protein CATWDRPLIRKLF.

Remarks on this clone: This DNA's translation differs at residue 6 from TCRdb's protein, which comes from a much larger clone; a read error is likely, and the protein shown is translated from the DNA. V and J are TRGV9 and TRGJ1 or TRGJ2. TCRdb leaves out the J gene; it was filled in here by matching the DNA to germline. Germline V gene data show CDR1 as GITISATS and CDR2 as ISYDGTV (reference sequence). The CDR3 contains 11 residues. The V and J ends lost 3 bases and 11 bases, in that order; junction bases with no gene match: 7. The CDR3 protein is CALWEPREKLF. The CDR3 DNA reads TGTGCCTTGTGGGAGCCCCGCGAGAAACTCTTT.

In its sample, this clone was seen many times. The protein TCRdb gives is from a much larger clone and does not agree with this DNA's translation at residue 10, likely a read error; the protein shown here comes from the DNA. Here the V gene is TRGV9, but the J gene went uncalled. The germline CDR1 and CDR2 sequences are GITISATS and ISYDGTV (reference sequence). The CDR3 runs to 12 residues. The CDR3 DNA reads TGTGCCTTGTGGGAGGCGCCTCATAAGGAACTCTTT. This sequence encodes CALWEAPHKELF.

This clone was seen repeatedly, ten times or more. A much larger clone differs by one base, so this may be a read error. This specimen includes other DNA sequences encoding the same CDR3. The chain links TRGV4 to TRGJ1 or TRGJ2. TCRdb is silent on the J gene; assignment here came from matching the DNA to germline. V lost 0 bases, J lost 6 bases, and 5 bases stayed unmatched. CDR3 length equals 13 residues. Germline V gives CDR1 EGSTGY, CDR2 YDSYTSSV. The CDR3 is CATWDGPLYKKLF. The CDR3 coding sequence is TGTGCCACCTGGGATGGGCCTCTTTATAAGAAACTCTTT.

This clone was recorded at least ten times. The protein held in TCRdb is that of a much larger clone and does not match this DNA's translation at residue 8, likely because of a read error; the protein shown is translated from the DNA. V is TRGV9 and J is TRGJ1 or TRGJ2. Trimming took 0 bases from V and 5 from J; bases not matched to a gene: 7. Germline-derived CDR1 and CDR2 are GITISATS and ISYDGTV (reference sequence). There are 14 residues in the CDR3. The CDR3 loop reads CALWEVPCNYKKLF. The CDR3, as DNA: TGTGCCTTGTGGGAGGTGCCCTGTAATTATAAGAAACTCTTT.

In the case of this clone: The TCRdb record carries a much larger clone's protein, which differs from this DNA's translation at residue 10; a read error is the likely cause, and the protein listed here is the DNA translation. This chain links TRGV3 with TRGJ1 or TRGJ2. Since TCRdb gives no J gene, matching the DNA to germline was used here to assign it. The V gene end was trimmed by 0 bases and the J gene end by 7 bases; junction bases not matched to a gene: 12. The CDR3 extends over 15 amino acids. CDR1 is VTNTFY and CDR2 is YDVSTARD in the germline V gene (reference sequence). The CDR3 here is CATWDRPSVPYKKLF. CDR3 sequence (DNA): TGTGCCACCTGGGACAGGCCATCTGTCCCCTATAAGAAACTCTTT.

This clone was detected many times. The protein TCRdb lists belongs to a much larger clone and differs from this DNA's translation at residue 5, which points to a read error; the protein shown is made from the DNA. The chain recombines TRGV9 with TRGJ1 or TRGJ2. TCRdb records no J gene; here it was assigned by comparing the DNA to germline. The CDR3 runs 12 residues. CDR1 and CDR2 (germline): GITISATS, ISYDGTV (reference sequence). The CDR3 protein is CALWGVRYKKLF. CDR3 bases: TGTGCCTTGTGGGGGGTGCGATATAAGAAACTCTTT.

This clone showed up just a few times. The TCRdb record carries a much larger clone's protein, which differs from this DNA's translation at residue 9; a read error is the likely cause, and the protein listed here is the DNA translation. Distinct nucleotide sequences in the sample also encode this CDR3. The rearrangement joins TRGV9 to TRGJP. Here the J gene was assigned by germline matching of the DNA, as TCRdb has none. J gave up 7 bases and V 3 bases, and 12 bases lay outside the gene matches. The CDR3 is made up of 18 amino acids. The V gene's germline CDR1 is GITISATS and CDR2 ISYDGTV (reference sequence). The CDR3 loop reads CALWETHQHELGKKIKVF. CDR3 coding DNA: TGTGCCTTGTGGGAGACCCATCAGCACGAGTTGGGCAAAAAAATCAAGGTATTT.

For this clone: The translation of this DNA and the TCRdb protein of a much larger clone differ at residue 5, probably owing to a read error; the protein shown here is translated from the DNA. This chain connects TRGV8 to TRGJP2. Because TCRdb records no J gene, it was assigned here through a match of the DNA to germline. There are 14 residues in the CDR3. V gave up 5 bases and J gave up 6 bases; unmatched junction bases: 9. Germline assignment: CDR1 VENAVY and CDR2 YDSYNSRV. CDR3 loop: CATWGTGGDWIKTF. In DNA, the CDR3 is TGTGCCACCTGGGGTACAGGCGGTGATTGGATCAAGACGTTT.

Points on this clone: Given a far larger clone just one base away, this is likely a sequencing read error. Other DNA sequences within the sample encode an identical CDR3. With the J gene uncalled, the V gene is TRGV3. The CDR3 spans 11 residues. CDR1 and CDR2 from the germline V gene are VTNTFY and YDVSTARD (reference sequence). In nucleotides, the CDR3 is TGTGCCACCTGGGACAAGAAAAAGAAGCTCTTT. It specifies CATWDKKKKLF.

On this clone itself: TCRdb has a much larger clone's protein, which differs at residue 4 from the translation of this DNA, likely because of a read error; what is shown is the protein translated from the DNA. V gene TRGV3 combines with J gene TRGJP1. Assignment of the J gene here rests on matching the DNA to germline, because TCRdb gives none. The CDR3 runs to 11 residues. Germline V lookup: CDR1 VTNTFY, CDR2 YDVSTARD (reference sequence). Germline trimming cut 7 bases from V and 10 bases from J; bases unmatched to any gene: 6. The CDR3 here is CATCGIWFKIF. As DNA, the CDR3 is TGTGCCACCTGCGGAATTTGGTTCAAGATATTT.